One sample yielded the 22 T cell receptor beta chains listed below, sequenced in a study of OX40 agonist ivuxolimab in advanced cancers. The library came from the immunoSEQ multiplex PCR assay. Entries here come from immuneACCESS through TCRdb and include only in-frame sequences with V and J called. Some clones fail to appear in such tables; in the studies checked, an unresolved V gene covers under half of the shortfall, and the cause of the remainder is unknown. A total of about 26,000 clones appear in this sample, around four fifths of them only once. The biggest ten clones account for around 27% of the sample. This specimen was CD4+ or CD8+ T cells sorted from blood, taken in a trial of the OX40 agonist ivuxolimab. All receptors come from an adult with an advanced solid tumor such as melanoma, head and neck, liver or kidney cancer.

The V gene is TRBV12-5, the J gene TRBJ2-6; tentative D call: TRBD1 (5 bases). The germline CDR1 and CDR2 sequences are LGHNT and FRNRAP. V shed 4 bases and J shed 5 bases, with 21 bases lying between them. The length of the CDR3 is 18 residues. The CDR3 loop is CASGWEHAGQSRANVLTF. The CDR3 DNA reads TGTGCTAGTGGTTGGGAACATGCAGGACAAAGTCGGGCCAACGTCCTGACTTTC.

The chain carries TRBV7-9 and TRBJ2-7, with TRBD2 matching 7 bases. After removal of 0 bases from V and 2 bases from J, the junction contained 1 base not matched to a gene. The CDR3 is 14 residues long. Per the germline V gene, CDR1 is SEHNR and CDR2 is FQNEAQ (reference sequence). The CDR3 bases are TGTGCCAGCAGCTTAGCCGGGAGGCCCTACGAGCAGTACTTC. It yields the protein CASSLAGRPYEQYF.

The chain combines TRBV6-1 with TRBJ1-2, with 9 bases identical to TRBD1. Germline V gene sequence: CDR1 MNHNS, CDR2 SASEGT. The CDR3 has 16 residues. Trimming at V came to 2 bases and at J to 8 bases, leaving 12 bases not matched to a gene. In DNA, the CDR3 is TGTGCCAGCAGTGAATGGGGGGCGGGACAGGGAAGAGGCTACACCTTC. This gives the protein CASSEWGAGQGRGYTF.

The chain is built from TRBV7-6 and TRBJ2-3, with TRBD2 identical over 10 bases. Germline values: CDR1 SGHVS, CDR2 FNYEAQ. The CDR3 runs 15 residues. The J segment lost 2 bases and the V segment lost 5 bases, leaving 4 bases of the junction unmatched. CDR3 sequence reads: CASSGLAEFTDTQYF. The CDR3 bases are TGTGCCAGCAGCGGACTAGCGGAATTCACAGATACGCAGTATTTT. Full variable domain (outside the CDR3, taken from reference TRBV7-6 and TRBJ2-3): GAGVSQSPRYKVTKRGQDVALRCDPISGHVSLYWYRQALGQGPEFLTYFNYEAQQDKSGLPNDRFSAERPEGSISTLTIQRTEQRDSAMYRCASSGLAEFTDTQYFGPGTRLTVL.

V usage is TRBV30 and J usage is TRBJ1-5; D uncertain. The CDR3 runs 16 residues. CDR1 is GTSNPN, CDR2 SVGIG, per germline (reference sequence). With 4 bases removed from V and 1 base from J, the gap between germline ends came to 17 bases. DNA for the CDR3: TGTGCCTGGACCGAGCCCTGGACCAGGAGCAATCAGCCCCAGCATTTT. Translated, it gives CAWTEPWTRSNQPQHF.

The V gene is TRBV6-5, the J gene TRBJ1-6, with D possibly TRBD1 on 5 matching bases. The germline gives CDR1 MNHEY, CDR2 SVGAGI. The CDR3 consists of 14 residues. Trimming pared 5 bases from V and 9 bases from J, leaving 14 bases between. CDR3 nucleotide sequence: TGTGCCAGCAGTCCCGCGCAGGGAGGTTCACCCCTCCACTTT. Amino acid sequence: CASSPAQGGSPLHF.

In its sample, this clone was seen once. DNA for the CDR3: TGCGCCAGCAGCCAAGATCGAGGCACCGGGGAGCTGTTTTTT. Amino acid sequence: CASSQDRGTGELFF. The gene calls are TRBV4-3 and TRBJ2-2; no reliable D call. Deletions cut 0 bases from V and 4 bases from J, with 6 bases between. Germline V CDR1 and CDR2: LGHNA, YSLEER. This CDR3 has 14 amino acids.

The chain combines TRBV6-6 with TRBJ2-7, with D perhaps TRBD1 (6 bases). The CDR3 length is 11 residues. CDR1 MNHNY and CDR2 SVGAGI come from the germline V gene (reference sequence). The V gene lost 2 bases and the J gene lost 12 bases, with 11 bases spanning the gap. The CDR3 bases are TGTGCCAGCAGTTACCCACAGGGTTCGTACTTC. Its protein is CASSYPQGSYF.

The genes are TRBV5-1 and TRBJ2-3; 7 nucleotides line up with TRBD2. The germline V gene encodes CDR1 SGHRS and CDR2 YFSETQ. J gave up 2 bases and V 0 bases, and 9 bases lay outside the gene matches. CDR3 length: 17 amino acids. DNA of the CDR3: TGCGCCAGCAGCTTGGGATTTCTGCGGGGGACCACAGATACGCAGTATTTT. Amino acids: CASSLGFLRGTTDTQYF.

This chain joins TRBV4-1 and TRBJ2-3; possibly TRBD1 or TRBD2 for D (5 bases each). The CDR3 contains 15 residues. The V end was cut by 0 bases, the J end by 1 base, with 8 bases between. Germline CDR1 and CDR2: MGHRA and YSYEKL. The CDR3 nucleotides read TGCGCCAGCAGCCAAGAACTGGGGGGCACAGATACGCAGTATTTT. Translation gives CASSQELGGTDTQYF.

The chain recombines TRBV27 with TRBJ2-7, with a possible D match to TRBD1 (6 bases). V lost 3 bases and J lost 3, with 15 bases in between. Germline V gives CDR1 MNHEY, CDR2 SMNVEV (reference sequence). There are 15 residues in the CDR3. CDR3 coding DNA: TGTGCCAGCAGTTTCCAAATACAGGGTATCTACGAGCAGTACTTC. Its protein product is CASSFQIQGIYEQYF.

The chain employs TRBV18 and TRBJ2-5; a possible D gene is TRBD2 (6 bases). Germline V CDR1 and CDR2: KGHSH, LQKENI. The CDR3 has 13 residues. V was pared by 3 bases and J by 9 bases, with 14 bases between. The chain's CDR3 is CASSPEGSGAQYF. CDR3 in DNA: TGTGCCAGCTCACCGGAGGGGTCCGGGGCCCAGTACTTC.

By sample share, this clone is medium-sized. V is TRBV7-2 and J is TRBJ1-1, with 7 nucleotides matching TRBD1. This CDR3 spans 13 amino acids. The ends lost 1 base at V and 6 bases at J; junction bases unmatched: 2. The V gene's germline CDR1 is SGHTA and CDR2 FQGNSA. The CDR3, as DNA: TGTGCCAGCAGCTTAGTGACAGGGTCTGAAGCTTTCTTT. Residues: CASSLVTGSEAFF.

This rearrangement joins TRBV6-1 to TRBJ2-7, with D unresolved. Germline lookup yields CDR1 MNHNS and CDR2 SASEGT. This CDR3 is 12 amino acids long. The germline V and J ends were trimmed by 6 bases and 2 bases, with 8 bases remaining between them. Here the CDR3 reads CASSQYTYEQYF. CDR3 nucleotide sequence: TGTGCCAGCAGCCAATACACCTACGAGCAGTACTTC.

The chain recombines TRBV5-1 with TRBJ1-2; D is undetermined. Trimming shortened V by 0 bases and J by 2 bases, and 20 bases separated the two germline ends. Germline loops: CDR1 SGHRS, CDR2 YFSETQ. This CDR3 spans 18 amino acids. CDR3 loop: CASSLADVPNPTNYGYTF. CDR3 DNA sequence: TGCGCCAGCAGCTTGGCCGACGTTCCAAACCCCACGAACTATGGCTACACCTTC.

CDR3 sequence reads: CASTISSRGEKLFF. The CDR3 nucleotides read TGTGCCAGCACCATCAGCAGTAGGGGAGAAAAACTGTTTTTT. The chain recombines TRBV28 with TRBJ1-4; D may be TRBD1 (5 bases). The germline V and J ends were trimmed by 7 bases and 8 bases, with 17 bases remaining between them. The CDR3 covers 14 residues. The germline V gene encodes CDR1 MDHEN and CDR2 SYDVKM. Full variable domain (outside the CDR3, taken from reference TRBV28 and TRBJ1-4): DVKVTQSSRYLVKRTGEKVFLECVQDMDHENMFWYRQDPGLGLRLIYFSYDVKMKEKGDIPEGYSVSREKKERFSLILESASTNQTSMYLCASTISSRGEKLFFGSGTQLSVL.

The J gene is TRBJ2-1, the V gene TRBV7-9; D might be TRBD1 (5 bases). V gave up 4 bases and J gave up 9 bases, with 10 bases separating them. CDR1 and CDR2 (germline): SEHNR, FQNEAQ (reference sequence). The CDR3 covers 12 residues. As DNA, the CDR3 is TGTGCCAGCAGCTCTCAGGGTTTTGAGCAGTTCTTC. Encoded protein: CASSSQGFEQFF. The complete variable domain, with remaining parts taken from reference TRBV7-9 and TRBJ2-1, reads DTGVSQNPRHKITKRGQNVTFRCDPISEHNRLYWYRQTLGQGPEFLTYFQNEAQLEKSRLLSDRFSAERPKGSFSTLEIQRTEQGDSAMYLCASSSQGFEQFFGPGTRLTVL.

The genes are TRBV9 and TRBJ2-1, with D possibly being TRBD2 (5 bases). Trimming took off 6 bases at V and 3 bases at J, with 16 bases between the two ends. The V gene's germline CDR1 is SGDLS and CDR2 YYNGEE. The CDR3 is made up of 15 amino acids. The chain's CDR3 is CASTREGVDYNEQFF. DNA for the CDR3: TGTGCCAGCACCAGAGAGGGAGTGGACTACAATGAGCAGTTCTTC.

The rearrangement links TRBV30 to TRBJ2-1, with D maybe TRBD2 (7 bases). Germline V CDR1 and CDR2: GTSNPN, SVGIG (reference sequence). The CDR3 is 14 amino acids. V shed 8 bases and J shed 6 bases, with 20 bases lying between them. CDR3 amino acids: CAGGGTPLGNEQFF. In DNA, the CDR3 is TGTGCCGGGGGGGGGACACCCCTCGGCAATGAGCAGTTCTTC. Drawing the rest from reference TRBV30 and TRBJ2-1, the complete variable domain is SQTIHQWPATLVQPVGSPLSLECTVEGTSNPNLYWYRQAAGRGLQLLFYSVGIGQISSEVPQNLSASRPQDRQFILSSKKLLLSDSGFYLCAGGGTPLGNEQFFGPGTRLTVL.

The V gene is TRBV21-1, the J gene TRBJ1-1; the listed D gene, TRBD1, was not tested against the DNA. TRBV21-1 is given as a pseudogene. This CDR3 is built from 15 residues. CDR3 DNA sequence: TGTGCCAGCAGCAAAGAGGGGTACATGGGCTCCGAAGCTTTCTTT. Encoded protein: CASSKEGYMGSEAFF.

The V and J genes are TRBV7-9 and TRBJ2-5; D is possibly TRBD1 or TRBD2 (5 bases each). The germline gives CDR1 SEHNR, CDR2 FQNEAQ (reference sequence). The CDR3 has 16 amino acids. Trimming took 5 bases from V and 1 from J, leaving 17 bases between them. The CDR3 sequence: CASSQPPGRFQETQYF. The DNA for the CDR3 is TGTGCCAGCAGCCAGCCTCCGGGACGCTTCCAAGAGACCCAGTACTTC.

CDR3 bases: TGTGCCAGCAGCACAAGGGGTGTTGACGAGCAGTACTTC. It specifies CASSTRGVDEQYF. The gene calls are TRBV7-8 and TRBJ2-7, with TRBD1 as a possible D gene (5 bases). The CDR3 is 13 residues long. Trimming stripped 5 bases from V and 5 bases from J, with 13 bases between. Germline CDR1 and CDR2: SGHVS and FQNEAQ.